This TCR beta chain was identified in a study of T cells after yellow fever vaccination. Study observations and caveats: At day 0, almost all vaccine-responding clonotypes escaped detection in the sorted memory subsets.

In TCRdb, the 5' RACE reads were re-called with MiXCR into one record per CDR3 protein. This table has over 45,000 distinct CDR3 sequences, about 5% appearing once. The CDR3 is made up of 15 amino acids. Germline V gene sequence: CDR1 SGHNT, CDR2 YYREEE (reference sequence). Trimming cost V 4 bases and J 5 bases, with 18 bases left between them. The TCR comes from a man aged 18 to 29 who received the YFV17D yellow fever vaccine. The source was PBMCs, either bulk or a sorted T-cell subset (CD4+, CD8+, memory, or dextramer-sorted; not recorded which), collected on the day of the yellow fever booster vaccination. V and J are TRBV5-4 and TRBJ1-1; D is undetermined. The CDR3 is CASSPLRLGGTEAFF. The DNA for the CDR3 is TGTGCCAGCAGCCCCCTCAGACTCGGCGGGACTGAAGCTTTCTTT. The full variable domain, its missing parts supplied by reference TRBV5-4 and TRBJ1-1, is ETGVTQSPTHLIKTRGQQVTLRCSSQSGHNTVSWYQQALGQGPQFIFQYYREEENGRGNFPPRFSGLQFPNYSSELNVNALELDDSALYLCASSPLRLGGTEAFFGQGTRLTVV.